This T cell receptor beta chain was sequenced for a study of shared clonotypes between healthy human individuals. Study-wide context: CD4 naive and CD4 memory each took three plates per donor, while CD8 naive took two and CD8 memory one.

Into CD45RA+ naive and CD45RA-negative memory subsets, the CD4+ cells were split. Notes on the study in general: Shared clonotypes across all four donors exceeded non-shared ones in generation probability.

Between the trimmed V and J ends, which lost 2 bases and 7 bases, there was a span of 14 bases. CDR1 and CDR2 (germline): SGHNT, YYREEE (reference sequence). This CDR3 has 14 residues. Per the original data handling: Without quality scores, immunoSEQ junctional reads could not be filtered like full-length reads. Measured with immunoSEQ multiplex PCR; TCRdb has only the in-frame clones, and not every one. V and J calls and clone size are copied from that table; D and trimming were computed from the DNA. The sample shows about 1.1 million clones, approximately 80% of them seen only once. For this clone: Its matching antigen is unknown.

This chain connects TRBV5-4 to TRBJ2-3, with D tentatively TRBD2 (5 bases). Input material: memory CD4+ T cells from PBMCs. Subset here: CD45RA-negative fraction. This sequence was found in a man aged 18 to 30 in good health. Some clones in this sample may be carry-over from other donors' samples. Written as DNA, the CDR3 is TGTGCCAGCAGCTTTTGGCTAGCTAAAAATACGCAGTATTTT. Its protein is CASSFWLAKNTQYF.